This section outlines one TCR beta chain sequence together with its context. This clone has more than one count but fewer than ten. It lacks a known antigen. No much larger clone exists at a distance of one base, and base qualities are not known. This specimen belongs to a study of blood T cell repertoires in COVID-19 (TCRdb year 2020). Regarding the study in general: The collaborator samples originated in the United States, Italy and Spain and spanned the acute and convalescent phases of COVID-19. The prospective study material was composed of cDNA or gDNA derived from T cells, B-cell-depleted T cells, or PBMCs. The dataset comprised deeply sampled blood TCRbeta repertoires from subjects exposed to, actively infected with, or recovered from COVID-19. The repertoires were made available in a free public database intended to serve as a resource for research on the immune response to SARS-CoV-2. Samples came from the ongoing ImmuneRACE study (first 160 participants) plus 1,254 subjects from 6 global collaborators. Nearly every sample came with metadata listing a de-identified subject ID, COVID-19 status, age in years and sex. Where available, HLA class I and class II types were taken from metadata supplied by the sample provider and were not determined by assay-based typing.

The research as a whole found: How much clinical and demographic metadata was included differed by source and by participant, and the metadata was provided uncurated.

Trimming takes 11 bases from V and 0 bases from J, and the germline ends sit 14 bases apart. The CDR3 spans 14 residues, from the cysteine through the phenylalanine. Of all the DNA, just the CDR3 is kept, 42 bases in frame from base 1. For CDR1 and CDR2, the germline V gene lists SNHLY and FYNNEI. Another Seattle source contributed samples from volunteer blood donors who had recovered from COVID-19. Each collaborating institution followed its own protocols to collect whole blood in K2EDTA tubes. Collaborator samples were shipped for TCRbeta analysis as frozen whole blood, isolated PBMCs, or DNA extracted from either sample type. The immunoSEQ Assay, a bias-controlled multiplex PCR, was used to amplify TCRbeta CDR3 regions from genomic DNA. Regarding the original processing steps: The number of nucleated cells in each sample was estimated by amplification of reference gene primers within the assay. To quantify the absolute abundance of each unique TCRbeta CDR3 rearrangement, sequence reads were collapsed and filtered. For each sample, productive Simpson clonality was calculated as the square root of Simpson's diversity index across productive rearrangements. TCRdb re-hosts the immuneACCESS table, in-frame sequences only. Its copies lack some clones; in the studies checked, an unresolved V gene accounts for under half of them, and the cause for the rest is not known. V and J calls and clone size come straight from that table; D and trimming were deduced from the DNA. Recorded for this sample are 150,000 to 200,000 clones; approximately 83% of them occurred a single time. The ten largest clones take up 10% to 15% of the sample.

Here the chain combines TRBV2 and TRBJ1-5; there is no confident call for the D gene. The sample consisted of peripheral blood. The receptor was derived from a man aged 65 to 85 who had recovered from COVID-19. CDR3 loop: CASAAVDSNQPQHF. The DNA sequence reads TGTGCCTCCGCGGCCGTAGATAGCAATCAGCCCCAGCATTTT.